This T cell receptor (beta chain) was recorded in a study of shared clonotypes between healthy human individuals (dated by TCRdb to the early 2020s). For the study in its entirety: The cohort comprised a couple of women and three men aged 18 to 49 years. For each donor, CD4 naive and CD4 memory were each given three plates, CD8 naive was given two plates, and CD8 memory was given one plate. Leukapheresis yielded between about 0.85 and 9 billion PBMCs per donor. To estimate repertoire size and how much clonotypes are shared between individuals, the study performed deep sequencing of blood TCR repertoires from roughly five healthy adults. To increase sequencing depth and limit assay-specific biases, different laboratories used diverse techniques to prepare libraries and sequence TCR repertoires.

Using the deep immunoSEQ assay, multiplex PCR amplified TCR CDR3 regions from genomic DNA. Extracted genomic DNA from each cell subset was spread evenly across all wells of several immunoSEQ 96-well plates, with each plate serving as a replicate. Each replicate PCR for sorted subsets received 150 to 250 ng genomic DNA, equal to roughly 33,000 T cell genomes. Purified libraries were measured with a Qubit 3.0 fluorometer, size-checked on a Bioanalyzer 2100, and measured again with the KAPA Library Quantification kit. A separate single-read 150-cycle Illumina NextSeq 550 flow cell was used to sequence each immunoSEQ 96-well plate. In the source study's methods: Because the immunoSEQ output included only junctional sequences and no quality scores, the filtering could not be the same as the filtering used for full-length reads. Sequences were annotated with PyIR, a Python wrapper for IgBLAST v1.9, and V/J genes and CDR3 were assigned using IMGT germline references. Reads were filtered out if the reads had weak V/J assignments (E-value above 1e-6), no CDR3, stop codons, out-of-frame junctions, or ambiguous translated residues. A V3J clonotype was defined by an identical inferred V gene, J gene, and CDR3 amino acid sequence. The percentage overlap between two repertoires was calculated by dividing the number of shared unique clonotypes by the size of the smaller repertoire. Repertoire richness was assessed with RTK rarefaction, the Chao1 estimator, and Recon v2.1 estimates of unobserved clonotypes. For all TCRbeta clonotypes obtained by the gDNA method from a handful of donors, generation probabilities were computed with OLGA. TCRdb retrieved this table from immuneACCESS and kept in-frame rearrangements only. Not all clones are present; in checked studies, unresolved V genes account for under half, and no reason is known for the remainder. V, J and clone size are taken as reported in that table, and D and trimming were inferred from the DNA itself. This sample gives millions of clones in total; roughly nine tenths of them show up just once. The ten largest clones take up over 0.12% of the sample.

Overall study outcomes, separate from this receptor: Estimated clonotype richness was generally larger for naive than for memory subsets. When several donors were compared, the shared fraction of clonotypes was about 5.4% for naive CD4, about 4% for naive CD8, more than 2% for memory CD4, and about 0.36% for memory CD8. Clonotypes shared by all four sorted-subset donors showed higher generation probabilities than non-shared clonotypes. Incomplete sequencing was indicated by rarefaction of sorted-subset datasets, despite the large sequencing depth. Sampling was restricted to blood, and TCR repertoires in tissues likely differ from the TCR repertoires found in blood. Based on pairwise subsampling, the degree of clonotype sharing among donors was expected to be affected by sequencing depth. The genetic and exposure-history diversity represented was limited by the small number of donors.

The germline V gene supplies CDR1 MNHNS and CDR2 SASEGT. A distance of 20 bases separates the germline ends of V and J, which lose 2 bases and 9 bases respectively. Measured from the cysteine to the phenylalanine, the CDR3 is 17 residues long. Only CDR3 DNA remains: 51 bases, in frame from the first base. As concerns this clone: Its antigen is currently not known. One base away there is no much larger clone; base qualities are not given.

Donors were healthy HIV-negative adults with no recently reported acute infections or vaccinations. Every donor was a Caucasian adult living in Nashville, Tennessee, USA. CD4+ T cells were enriched through magnetic negative selection, after which naive cells were positively selected on CD45RA and the remaining negative fraction served as the memory subset. After blood collection by leukapheresis, PBMCs were isolated using Ficoll-Histopaque density gradient centrifugation and then cryopreserved in the vapor phase of liquid nitrogen. Analytical flow cytometry was used to check the purity and quantity of each magnetically sorted T cell population. Genomic DNA was isolated from each sorted fraction and quantified by UV absorbance on a Nanodrop 2000c.

This TCR came from a man between 18 and 35 years old in good health. The sequencing sample was made of naive CD4+ T cells sorted from blood. Read against the paper, the sample's cell subset or site label means: CD45RA+ positively selected. The rearrangement joined TRBV6-1 to TRBJ1-6; TRBD1 is perhaps the D gene, given 5 matching bases. The CDR3 protein is CASSENPTRMGRSPLHF. The DNA reads as follows: TGTGCCAGCAGTGAAAACCCCACGCGGATGGGGCGTTCACCCCTCCACTTT.